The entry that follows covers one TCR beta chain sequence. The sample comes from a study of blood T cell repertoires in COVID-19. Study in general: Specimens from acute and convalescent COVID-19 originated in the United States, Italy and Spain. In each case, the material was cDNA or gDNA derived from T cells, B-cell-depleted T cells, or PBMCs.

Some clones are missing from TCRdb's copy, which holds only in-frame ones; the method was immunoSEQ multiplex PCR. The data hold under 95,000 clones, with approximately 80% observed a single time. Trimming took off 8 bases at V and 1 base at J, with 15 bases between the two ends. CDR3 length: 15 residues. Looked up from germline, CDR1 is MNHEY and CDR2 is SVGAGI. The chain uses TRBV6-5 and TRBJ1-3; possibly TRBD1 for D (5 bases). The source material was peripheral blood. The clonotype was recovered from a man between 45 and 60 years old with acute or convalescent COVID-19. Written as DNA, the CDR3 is TGTGCCAGCGGACGGGGGGGTAAATCTGGAAACACCATATATTTT. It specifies CASGRGGKSGNTIYF.